This is a list of T cell receptor beta chains from one sample in a study of T cells after yellow fever vaccination. TCRdb redid the calling of the 5' RACE reads with MiXCR, one entry per CDR3 protein. This table holds approximately 300,000 distinct CDR3 sequences, about 10% found once. This sample comprised CD4+ T cells sorted from PBMCs, obtained 45 days after the yellow fever booster vaccination. Receptors originate from a man aged 18 to 29 who received the YFV17D yellow fever vaccine. Both conserved end residues are part of each CDR3. D genes are given only for firm matches. Only some rows state a clone size, as once, few, many or a class for expanded clones.

j_call	clone_size	d_call	v_call	cdr3_aa	cdr3_nt
TRBJ2-5	few	-	TRBV7-7	CASSFGQPGGTQYF	TGTGCCAGCAGCTTCGGACAGCCTGGCGGGACCCAGTACTTC
TRBJ2-4	many	-	TRBV4-1	CASSQEGNSLGIQYF	TGCGCCAGCAGCCAAGAGGGGAACAGTTTGGGTATTCAGTACTTC
TRBJ2-1	-	-	TRBV4-3	CASSRDTRVGRSYNEQFF	TGCGCCAGCAGCCGGGACACTAGGGTCGGCCGCTCCTACAATGAGCAGTTCTTC
TRBJ1-5	-	-	TRBV11-2	CASSRGGVQPQHF	TGTGCCAGCAGTCGAGGGGGGGTTCAGCCCCAGCATTTT
TRBJ2-7	-	-	TRBV7-2	CASGGRDFRIYEQYF	TGTGCCAGCGGCGGCCGGGACTTTCGAATCTACGAGCAGTACTTC
TRBJ2-7	many	-	TRBV6-2/TRBV6-3	CASSYSAPLSYEQYF	TGTGCCAGCAGTTACTCCGCCCCACTCTCCTACGAGCAGTACTTC
TRBJ2-3	-	TRBD2	TRBV7-2	CASSSLVPGLADTQYF	TGTGCCAGCAGCTCCCTTGTGCCGGGACTAGCAGATACGCAGTATTTT
TRBJ2-3	-	TRBD2	TRBV15	CATSRGGGHADTQYF	TGTGCCACCAGCAGAGGGGGAGGGCACGCAGATACGCAGTATTTT
TRBJ2-5	-	-	TRBV7-3	CASRGWRPETQYF	TGTGCCAGCCGGGGTTGGCGTCCTGAGACCCAGTACTTC
TRBJ1-6	few	TRBD1	TRBV9	CASSSAQGGLYNSPLHF	TGTGCCAGCAGCTCGGCACAGGGGGGGCTCTATAATTCACCCCTCCACTTT
TRBJ1-2	few	-	TRBV20-1	CSASSTYGYTF	TGCAGTGCTAGCAGTACCTATGGCTACACCTTC
TRBJ1-2	-	TRBD1	TRBV4-3	CASSQLLDRGQEYGYTF	TGCGCCAGCAGCCAACTCCTGGACAGGGGGCAAGAGTATGGCTACACCTTC
TRBJ2-7	-	TRBD1	TRBV10-3	CAISNGQGASYEQYF	TGTGCCATCAGTAATGGACAGGGGGCCAGCTACGAGCAGTACTTC
TRBJ1-1	few	-	TRBV15	CATSKELEVEAFF	TGTGCCACCAGCAAGGAGTTGGAGGTTGAAGCTTTCTTT
TRBJ2-1	-	-	TRBV7-6	CASSLVATYYNEQFF	TGTGCCAGCAGCTTAGTAGCCACCTATTACAATGAGCAGTTCTTC
TRBJ2-5	-	-	TRBV28	CASNRGPRETQYF	TGTGCCAGCAATCGGGGGCCTCGTGAGACCCAGTACTTC
TRBJ2-5	-	-	TRBV27	CASSFRVRETQYF	TGTGCCAGCAGTTTTCGGGTTCGCGAGACCCAGTACTTC
TRBJ1-2	-	-	TRBV4-1	CASSQDVSRQVGRYTF	TGCGCCAGCAGCCAAGATGTATCCCGACAGGTCGGGCGATACACCTTC
TRBJ2-5	few	-	TRBV5-1	CASSLAVSSGEETQYF	TGCGCCAGCAGCTTGGCCGTCTCGTCAGGGGAAGAGACCCAGTACTTC
TRBJ2-4	few	-	TRBV7-2	CASSLGGERLGNIQYF	TGTGCCAGCAGCTTAGGAGGAGAGCGGCTAGGAAACATTCAGTACTTC
TRBJ1-5	-	TRBD1	TRBV7-2	CASSLSVPGQYQPQHF	TGTGCCAGCAGCTTATCAGTCCCGGGACAGTATCAGCCCCAGCATTTT
TRBJ1-2	few	TRBD1	TRBV28	CASTWTGGDGYTF	TGTGCCAGCACCTGGACAGGGGGCGATGGCTACACCTTC
TRBJ2-3	few	TRBD2	TRBV2	CASPETSGGTDTQYF	TGTGCCAGCCCCGAGACTAGCGGGGGCACAGATACGCAGTATTTT
TRBJ1-3	few	-	TRBV6-2/TRBV6-3	CASSFRDVSNSGNTIYF	TGTGCCAGCAGTTTCCGGGACGTCAGCAACTCTGGAAACACCATATATTTT